Below, 26 T cell receptor beta chains from the same sample are listed, as sequenced in a study of OX40 agonist ivuxolimab in advanced cancers. Repertoires were generated with immunoSEQ multiplex PCR, while TCRdb's copy carries only in-frame clones and drops some. The profile shows 150,000 to 170,000 clones, roughly 92% of them singletons. Sequencing used CD4+ or CD8+ T cells sorted from blood, obtained in a trial of the OX40 agonist ivuxolimab. All receptors derive from an adult with an advanced solid tumor such as melanoma, head and neck, liver or kidney cancer.

This rearrangement joins TRBV9 to TRBJ1-1; 10 nucleotides match TRBD1. After removal of 2 bases from V and 4 bases from J, the junction contained 5 bases not matched to a gene. Per the germline V gene, CDR1 is SGDLS and CDR2 is YYNGEE. This CDR3 region has 15 residues. CDR3 loop: CASSVGTGAGTEAFF. The CDR3 DNA is TGTGCCAGCAGCGTCGGGACAGGGGCCGGCACTGAAGCTTTCTTT.

The chain employs TRBV6-6 and TRBJ1-5, with D uncertain. Per the germline V gene, CDR1 is MNHNY and CDR2 is SVGAGI (reference sequence). V was pared by 10 bases and J by 1 base, with 11 bases between. The CDR3 has 13 amino acids. Here the CDR3 reads CATRTGSNQPQHF. The CDR3 DNA sequence: TGTGCCACCCGGACGGGGAGCAATCAGCCCCAGCATTTT.

This clone was observed a single time. This chain joins TRBV28 and TRBJ1-2; D may be TRBD1 (5 bases). The germline CDR1 and CDR2 sequences are MDHEN and SYDVKM. This CDR3 comprises 11 residues. The CDR3 loop reads CATGVPYGYTF. The CDR3 DNA reads as TGTGCGACGGGGGTTCCCTATGGCTACACCTTC.

The rearrangement links TRBV19 to TRBJ1-5; D is possibly TRBD1 (5 bases). The CDR3 consists of 16 residues. Germline V gene data show CDR1 as LNHDA and CDR2 as SQIVND (reference sequence). Trimming removed 1 base at V and 0 bases at J, with 10 bases between. The DNA of the CDR3 is TGTGCCAGTAGTATAGGGTCAGGGAATAGCAATCAGCCCCAGCATTTT. Translating gives CASSIGSGNSNQPQHF. The full variable domain, its missing parts supplied by reference TRBV19 and TRBJ1-5, is DGGITQSPKYLFRKEGQNVTLSCEQNLNHDAMYWYRQDPGQGLRLIYYSQIVNDFQKGDIAEGYSVSREKKESFPLTVTSAQKNPTAFYLCASSIGSGNSNQPQHFGDGTRLSIL.

This chain links TRBV7-7 with TRBJ2-3, with a possible D match to TRBD1 (5 bases). This CDR3 is built from 14 residues. V was cut by 2 bases and J by 4 bases, with 10 bases left in between. Germline-derived CDR1 and CDR2 are SSHAT and FNYEAQ (reference sequence). CDR3 nucleotide sequence: TGTGCCAGCAGCTTACAGGGAACGGCAGATACGCAGTATTTT. This gives the protein CASSLQGTADTQYF.

This chain connects TRBV2 to TRBJ2-5; the D call may be TRBD1 or TRBD2 (5 bases each). CDR3 length: 14 residues. The V gene lost 1 base and the J gene lost 4 bases, with 10 bases spanning the gap. CDR1 and CDR2 from the germline V gene are SNHLY and FYNNEI. The CDR3 reads CASSEGRGPETQYF. The CDR3, as DNA: TGTGCCAGCAGTGAAGGACGGGGCCCAGAGACCCAGTACTTC. The variable domain in full, with the rest retrieved from reference TRBV2 and TRBJ2-5, is EPEVTQTPSHQVTQMGQEVILRCVPISNHLYFYWYRQILGQKVEFLVSFYNNEISEKSEIFDDQFSVERPDGSNFTLKIRSTKLEDSAMYFCASSEGRGPETQYFGPGTRLLVL.

This chain joins TRBV5-6 and TRBJ2-7; 9 bases are a match to TRBD2. J was trimmed by 4 bases and V by 1 base; bases with no gene match: 3. CDR1 is SGHDT and CDR2 is YYEEEE in the germline V gene. The CDR3 is 14 amino acids. CDR3 protein: CASSLLTSGYEQYF. CDR3 DNA sequence: TGTGCCAGCAGCTTGCTGACTAGCGGATACGAGCAGTACTTC.

V gene TRBV5-6 combines with J gene TRBJ1-1; D not resolved. Germline CDR1 is SGHDT and CDR2 is YYEEEE. This CDR3 contains 13 residues. Trimming took off 2 bases at V and 7 bases at J, with 12 bases between the two ends. CDR3 protein: CASSLFGSDEAFF. Here the CDR3 DNA reads TGTGCCAGCAGCTTATTTGGGTCCGATGAAGCTTTCTTT.

The rearrangement links TRBV7-9 to TRBJ2-3; no clear D. The CDR3 is 15 residues long. The germline V gene has CDR1 SEHNR and CDR2 FQNEAQ (reference sequence). The V end lost 5 bases, the J end lost 0 bases, and 12 bases lay between the germline ends. The CDR3 reads CASSPRGGSTDTQYF. CDR3 bases: TGTGCCAGCAGCCCCCGAGGCGGAAGCACAGATACGCAGTATTTT.

The V and J genes are TRBV11-2 and TRBJ1-4; D might be TRBD1 (6 bases). V shed 5 bases and J shed 8 bases, with 15 bases lying between them. The CDR3 has 14 amino acids. The V gene's germline CDR1 is SGHAT and CDR2 FQNNGV. The CDR3 loop is CASSPAQGYEKLFF. CDR3 DNA: TGTGCCAGCAGCCCCGCACAGGGTTACGAAAAACTGTTTTTT.

This chain uses TRBV5-4 with TRBJ2-5, with 8 bases aligning to TRBD2. The ends lost 4 bases at V and 5 bases at J; junction bases unmatched: 7. Germline V gene lookup returns CDR1 SGHNT and CDR2 YYREEE (reference sequence). This CDR3 has 14 residues. The CDR3 reads CASSPGGAGETQYF. The DNA of the CDR3 is TGTGCCAGCAGCCCCGGGGGGGCCGGGGAGACCCAGTACTTC.

V and J are TRBV18 and TRBJ2-7; 8 nucleotides line up with TRBD1. This CDR3 comprises 15 residues. Germline CDR1 reads KGHSH; CDR2 reads LQKENI. The ends lost 2 bases at V and 2 bases at J; junction bases unmatched: 5. The CDR3 protein is CASSPADRVPYEQYF. The DNA for the CDR3 is TGTGCCAGCTCACCAGCGGACAGGGTGCCCTACGAGCAGTACTTC.

The chain links TRBV6-6 to TRBJ1-3; TRBD1 agrees at 8 bases. CDR3 length: 14 amino acids. Germline V lookup: CDR1 MNHNY, CDR2 SVGAGI (reference sequence). Trimming cost V 11 bases and J 0 bases; bases outside gene matches: 6. This CDR3 reads CAVDRGVSGNTIYF. CDR3 nucleotides: TGTGCCGTTGACAGGGGCGTCTCTGGAAACACCATATATTTT.

The chain carries TRBV28 and TRBJ1-2, with 9 bases that match TRBD1. The CDR3 is made up of 14 amino acids. V was pared by 6 bases and J by 4 bases, with 6 bases of the junction left unmatched. Germline V gives CDR1 MDHEN, CDR2 SYDVKM. CDR3 DNA: TGTGCCAGCAGCGGACAGGGGAGAGGCTATGGCTACACCTTC. Translating gives CASSGQGRGYGYTF.

The rearrangement uses TRBV6-4 and TRBJ1-2; 10 nucleotides agree with TRBD1. This CDR3 region has 16 residues. Germline-derived CDR1 and CDR2 are MRHNA and SNTAGT. V gave up 4 bases and J gave up 4 bases; unmatched junction bases: 9. The CDR3 nucleotides read TGTGCCAGCAGTGTCGGGACAGGGGTCTCGATCTATGGCTACACCTTC. Translating gives CASSVGTGVSIYGYTF.

This sequence joins TRBV7-9 and TRBJ1-2; D is ambiguous. Trimming removed 0 bases at V and 0 bases at J, with 8 bases between. The germline CDR1 and CDR2 sequences are SEHNR and FQNEAQ (reference sequence). The CDR3 runs to 15 residues. The CDR3 coding sequence is TGTGCCAGCAGCTTAGCGTTCGAAGCTAACTATGGCTACACCTTC. It encodes CASSLAFEANYGYTF.

The chain joins TRBV4-1 to TRBJ2-3; D might be TRBD1 (5 bases). V lost 4 bases, J lost 9 bases, and 23 bases lay in between. Germline V gene sequence: CDR1 MGHRA, CDR2 YSYEKL. This CDR3 region has 16 residues. The CDR3 is CASSLDPPDSGRTQYF. The DNA of the CDR3 is TGCGCCAGCAGCCTCGATCCCCCCGACAGTGGTAGAACGCAGTATTTT.

This chain links TRBV19 with TRBJ2-7; the D call may be TRBD1 or TRBD2 (5 bases each). V gave up 5 bases and J gave up 0 bases, with 17 bases separating them. Germline V gene sequence: CDR1 LNHDA, CDR2 SQIVND (reference sequence). This CDR3 is 16 amino acids long. The CDR3, as DNA: TGTGCCAGTAGTTTTCCCGGGACGGGGAGCTCCTACGAGCAGTACTTC. It encodes CASSFPGTGSSYEQYF.

The J gene is TRBJ1-4, the V gene TRBV7-9; tentatively, D is TRBD1 (6 bases). The ends were cut back, 5 bases at V and 8 bases at J, with 12 bases in the middle. This CDR3 is built from 13 residues. Germline loops: CDR1 SEHNR, CDR2 FQNEAQ (reference sequence). CDR3 residues: CASSPGGGEKLFF. The DNA for the CDR3 is TGTGCCAGCAGCCCGGGGGGGGGCGAAAAACTGTTTTTT.

As concerns this clone: Compared with germline, one end of the junction differs, possibly owing to a read error. The genes are TRBV7-7 and TRBJ1-1; D not resolved. Germline CDR1 is SSHAT and CDR2 is FNYEAQ (reference sequence). The CDR3 is 13 amino acids. This CDR3 is CASSFDRDTEAFF. The CDR3 DNA follows: TGTGCTAGCAGCTTCGACCGGGACACTGAAGCTTTCTTT. The variable domain in full, with the rest retrieved from reference TRBV7-7 and TRBJ1-1, is GAGVSQSPRYKVTKRGQDVTLRCDPISSHATLYWYQQALGQGPEFLTYFNYEAQPDKSGLPSDRFSAERPEGSISTLTIQRTEQRDSAMYRCASSFDRDTEAFFGQGTRLTVV.

The chain recombines TRBV9 with TRBJ2-3; TRBD1 or TRBD2 may be the D gene (5 bases each). Germline V CDR1 and CDR2: SGDLS, YYNGEE. The CDR3 has 14 residues. The V end lost 0 bases, the J end lost 8 bases, and 13 bases lay between the germline ends. The CDR3 reads CASSVELAGGTQYF. The CDR3 nucleotides read TGTGCCAGCAGCGTAGAGCTAGCTGGGGGTACGCAGTATTTT.

This sequence joins TRBV27 and TRBJ2-3; 7 bases are a match to TRBD2. With V trimmed by 6 bases and J by 4 bases, 7 bases remained unmatched. CDR1 is MNHEY and CDR2 is SMNVEV in the germline V gene (reference sequence). This CDR3 spans 14 amino acids. CDR3 in amino acids: CASSSRTRPDTQYF. The CDR3 nucleotides read TGTGCCAGCAGCAGCCGGACTAGGCCAGATACGCAGTATTTT.

The V gene is TRBV5-1, the J gene TRBJ2-3, with D possibly called TRBD1 or TRBD2 (6 bases each). CDR3 size: 15 residues. The germline V gene encodes CDR1 SGHRS and CDR2 YFSETQ. Trimming cost V 4 bases and J 1 base, with 13 bases left between them. Written as DNA, the CDR3 is TGCGCCAGCAGCAACGGGGGCTGGGGCACAGATACGCAGTATTTT. Its translation: CASSNGGWGTDTQYF.

V usage is TRBV4-2 and J usage is TRBJ1-5, with TRBD1 as a possible D gene (5 bases). Germline V lookup: CDR1 LGHNA, CDR2 YNFKEQ. This CDR3 has 14 residues. With 5 bases removed from V and 2 bases from J, the gap between germline ends came to 10 bases. CDR3 coding DNA: TGTGCCAGCAGCGGGGGGGTCGGCAATCAGCCCCAGCATTTT. It yields the protein CASSGGVGNQPQHF.

The rearrangement links TRBV19 to TRBJ2-5, with 9 bases matching TRBD1. The CDR3 is 14 amino acids. The V gene's germline CDR1 is LNHDA and CDR2 SQIVND (reference sequence). J lost 5 bases, V lost 4 bases, and 5 bases had no gene match. The CDR3, as DNA: TGTGCCAGTAGTAGGGACAGGGTCCCGGAGACCCAGTACTTC. Translation: CASSRDRVPETQYF.

This clone has only a few counts. The chain combines TRBV5-8 with TRBJ1-2; TRBD1 agrees at 9 bases. J lost 7 bases, V lost 4 bases, and 8 bases had no gene match. The CDR3 is 14 amino acids. Germline CDR1 is SGHTS and CDR2 is YDEGEE. In nucleotides, the CDR3 is TGTGCCAGCAGCATGCCGGGACAGGGAAGTGGCTACACCTTC. Translated, it gives CASSMPGQGSGYTF.